This T cell receptor beta chain comes out of a study of blood T cell repertoires in COVID-19. The assay was immunoSEQ multiplex PCR, and TCRdb's table has in-frame clones only and misses some. The sample has more than 110,000 clones, about nine tenths seen once. CDR1 and CDR2 (germline): GTSNPN, SVGIG (reference sequence). The CDR3 has 14 residues. V lost 3 bases and J 8 bases, leaving 17 bases between the germline ends. The chain is built from TRBV30 and TRBJ2-1; TRBD2 is a possible D gene (5 bases). This receptor was obtained from a man in his fifties or sixties with active or convalescent COVID-19. Sequencing was done on a sample of peripheral blood. CDR3 nucleotide sequence: TGTGCCTGGAGACAACGAGGGCGGTATCATGAGCAGTTCTTC. Amino acid sequence: CAWRQRGRYHEQFF.